This T cell receptor (beta chain) derives from a study of T cell responses to AZD1222 COVID-19 vaccine. This table comes from immunoSEQ multiplex PCR, and its TCRdb copy is limited to in-frame clones, with some not included. This table has 85,000 to 110,000 clones, less than 95% appearing once. Points on this clone: Its antigen is as yet unknown.

This CDR3 spans 16 amino acids. The junction had 13 bases not matched to a gene; V was cut back by 5 bases and J by 6 bases. Germline-derived CDR1 and CDR2 are SEHNR and FQNEAQ (reference sequence). Findings and limits, study-wide: Repertoires were obtained only post-peak T cell response.

The sequence came from an adult in good health. This sample comprised peripheral blood, obtained on day 0 of AZD1222 vaccination. J is TRBJ1-5 and V is TRBV7-9; TRBD1 matches at 7 bases. The CDR3 loop reads CASSPHWDSFGQPQHF. CDR3 nucleotides: TGTGCCAGCAGCCCCCATTGGGACAGCTTCGGTCAGCCCCAGCATTTT.